One and the same sample provided the 27 T cell receptor beta chains below, sequenced in a study of cytomegalovirus exposure and HLA in healthy donors. Assay used: immunoSEQ multiplex PCR; TCRdb lists only in-frame clones, some missing. Seen here are 150,000 to 200,000 clones, under 90% observed once, and the top ten hold about a tenth. The sequenced sample consisted of PBMCs. These receptors originate from a woman aged 18-29 years in good health and CMV-seropositive.

V is TRBV6-6 and J is TRBJ2-7; tentatively, D is TRBD2 (5 bases). Germline V CDR1 and CDR2: MNHNY, SVGAGI (reference sequence). The CDR3 is made up of 14 amino acids. The V end lost 10 bases, the J end lost 9 bases, and 25 bases lay between the germline ends. CDR3 sequence: CATQEGPESWLQYF. The CDR3 nucleotides are TGTGCCACTCAAGAGGGCCCCGAGTCTTGGTTGCAGTACTTC.

The chain links TRBV7-2 to TRBJ2-5; unclear D gene. Germline values: CDR1 SGHTA, CDR2 FQGNSA. Trimming pared 6 bases from V and 4 bases from J, leaving 12 bases between. This CDR3 contains 13 residues. The CDR3 DNA reads as TGTGCCAGCAGTGTAAAGTCGGGAGAGACCCAGTACTTC. It encodes CASSVKSGETQYF.

This sequence joins TRBV7-9 and TRBJ1-5, with a possible D match to TRBD1 (5 bases). CDR3 length: 15 residues. Germline CDR1 SEHNR, CDR2 FQNEAQ (reference sequence). The V end was cut by 1 base, the J end by 3 bases, with 10 bases between. CDR3 residues: CASSLGGGYNQPQHF. DNA for the CDR3: TGTGCCAGCAGCTTAGGGGGCGGATACAATCAGCCCCAGCATTTT.

This chain links TRBV5-1 with TRBJ1-2; 7 bases are shared with TRBD1. Per the germline V gene, CDR1 is SGHRS and CDR2 is YFSETQ. Trimming removed 0 bases from V and 6 bases from J; junction bases left unmatched: 2. CDR3 size: 13 residues. Here the CDR3 reads CASSLGQGDGYTF. DNA for the CDR3: TGCGCCAGCAGCTTGGGACAGGGTGATGGCTACACCTTC.

The chain combines TRBV4-3 with TRBJ2-1; D ambiguous. From germline, CDR1 is LGHNA and CDR2 YSLEER. The V end was cut by 2 bases, the J end by 5 bases, with 7 bases between. The CDR3 consists of 13 residues. The CDR3 bases are TGCGCCAGCAGCCAACTGGGCCACAATGAGCAGTTCTTC. It yields the protein CASSQLGHNEQFF.

The genes are TRBV7-2 and TRBJ2-3; D remains unclear. Trimming shortened V by 2 bases and J by 3 bases, and 9 bases separated the two germline ends. This CDR3 region has 14 residues. CDR1 and CDR2 from the germline V gene are SGHTA and FQGNSA. The CDR3 loop is CASSLYDLTDTQYF. CDR3 coding DNA: TGTGCCAGCAGCTTATACGACTTGACAGATACGCAGTATTTT.

J is TRBJ2-1 and V is TRBV7-2, with 15 bases matching TRBD2. The ends lost 5 bases at V and 6 bases at J; junction bases unmatched: 2. CDR3 length: 15 residues. The germline CDR1 and CDR2 sequences are SGHTA and FQGNSA. CDR3 loop: CASSGLAGGPNEQFF. The CDR3 nucleotides are TGTGCCAGCAGCGGACTAGCGGGAGGGCCCAATGAGCAGTTCTTC. Full variable domain (remainder filled in from reference TRBV7-2 and TRBJ2-1): GAGVSQSPSNKVTEKGKDVELRCDPISGHTALYWYRQSLGQGLEFLIYFQGNSAPDKSGLPSDRFSAERTGGSVSTLTIQRTQQEDSAVYLCASSGLAGGPNEQFFGPGTRLTVL.

J is TRBJ2-7 and V is TRBV7-2; maybe TRBD2 (6 bases). The CDR3 totals 14 residues. The V gene lost 6 bases and the J gene lost 7 bases, with 19 bases spanning the gap. Germline V gene sequence: CDR1 SGHTA, CDR2 FQGNSA. CDR3 residues: CASRVDLAAGEQYF. The CDR3, as DNA: TGTGCCAGCAGGGTGGACCTGGCGGCGGGGGAGCAGTACTTC.

This chain uses TRBV9 with TRBJ1-2, with 12 bases fitting TRBD1. Germline CDR1 and CDR2: SGDLS and YYNGEE. V trimming: 4 bases; J trimming: 8 bases; junction bases outside the gene matches: 9. This CDR3 region has 15 residues. CDR3 nucleotides: TGTGCCAGCAGCCCGGGACAGGGGGCAGCTTTCGGCTACACCTTC. Its translation is CASSPGQGAAFGYTF. The variable domain in full, with the rest retrieved from reference TRBV9 and TRBJ1-2, is DSGVTQTPKHLITATGQRVTLRCSPRSGDLSVYWYQQSLDQGLQFLIQYYNGEERAKGNILERFSAQQFPDLHSELNLSSLELGDSALYFCASSPGQGAAFGYTFGSGTRLTVV.

This clone was seen a few times. The V call is TRBV5-1, the J call TRBJ1-1; perhaps TRBD1 as D (5 bases). Trimming left V 2 bases short and J 4 bases short, with 12 bases between. Germline CDR1 is SGHRS and CDR2 is YFSETQ. The CDR3 totals 14 residues. CDR3 sequence reads: CASSLEDGGTEAFF. The CDR3 nucleotides are TGCGCCAGCAGCTTAGAGGACGGGGGCACTGAAGCTTTCTTT.

The chain employs TRBV10-3 and TRBJ1-2; 10 bases line up with TRBD1. Germline values: CDR1 ENHRY, CDR2 SYGVKD. CDR3 length equals 14 residues. V shed 4 bases and J 1 base; nucleotides not matched to a gene: 0. The CDR3 protein is CAISGTGGNYGYTF. The CDR3 DNA sequence: TGTGCCATCAGTGGGACAGGGGGTAACTATGGCTACACCTTC.

The J gene is TRBJ1-3, the V gene TRBV28; 7 bases are a match to TRBD1. The CDR3 is 15 amino acids. The germline V gene has CDR1 MDHEN and CDR2 SYDVKM. The ends lost 3 bases at V and 0 bases at J; junction bases unmatched: 2. The CDR3: CASSLGTASGNTIYF. CDR3 nucleotide sequence: TGTGCCAGCAGTTTGGGGACAGCCTCTGGAAACACCATATATTTT.

The chain links TRBV29-1 to TRBJ2-7; tentatively, D is TRBD2 (5 bases). Trimming stripped 1 base from V and 4 bases from J, with 17 bases between. Looked up from germline, CDR1 is SQVTM and CDR2 is ANQGSEA. This CDR3 contains 15 residues. The CDR3 DNA follows: TGCAGCGTTGAAGGTGGAGGAGGAGGTGGATACGAGCAGTACTTC. Amino acids: CSVEGGGGGGYEQYF.

The chain combines TRBV2 with TRBJ2-1; D unclear. The germline CDR1 and CDR2 sequences are SNHLY and FYNNEI. This CDR3 is built from 15 residues. Trimming took 8 bases from V and 0 from J, leaving 14 bases between them. The CDR3, as DNA: TGTGCCAGCCAGACGAGCGTTAGCTCCTACAATGAGCAGTTCTTC. Its protein is CASQTSVSSYNEQFF.

This clone showed up just a few times. CDR3 sequence: CASSISAGPYEQYF. The CDR3 DNA is TGTGCCAGTAGTATCTCAGCGGGACCCTACGAGCAGTACTTC. V and J are TRBV19 and TRBJ2-7; 7 bases line up with TRBD2. The CDR3 sequence is 14 residues long. Germline V gene data show CDR1 as LNHDA and CDR2 as SQIVND (reference sequence). V lost 3 bases, J lost 2 bases, and 4 bases stayed unmatched. Full variable domain (outside the CDR3, taken from reference TRBV19 and TRBJ2-7): DGGITQSPKYLFRKEGQNVTLSCEQNLNHDAMYWYRQDPGQGLRLIYYSQIVNDFQKGDIAEGYSVSREKKESFPLTVTSAQKNPTAFYLCASSISAGPYEQYFGPGTRLTVT.

This chain joins TRBV14 and TRBJ2-3; 8 positions agree with TRBD2. The CDR3 has 15 residues. CDR1 and CDR2 from the germline V gene are SGHDN and FVKESK. V trimming: 2 bases; J trimming: 1 base; junction bases outside the gene matches: 2. The CDR3 sequence: CASSQILAGTDTQYF. In DNA form, the CDR3 reads TGTGCCAGCAGCCAAATACTAGCGGGCACAGATACGCAGTATTTT.

This chain joins TRBV10-3 and TRBJ1-1; 7 bases agree with TRBD1. Trimming at V came to 8 bases and at J to 3 bases, leaving 6 bases not matched to a gene. The CDR3 extends over 13 amino acids. CDR1 and CDR2 from the germline V gene are ENHRY and SYGVKD. The CDR3 here is CAIQTGRHTEAFF. In nucleotides, the CDR3 is TGTGCCATCCAGACAGGGAGGCACACTGAAGCTTTCTTT.

This chain joins TRBV11-3 and TRBJ2-1; D is unclear. The CDR3 is made up of 11 amino acids. CDR1 and CDR2 from the germline V gene are SGHNT and YENEEA. The V end was cut by 1 base, the J end by 7 bases, with 2 bases between. CDR3 nucleotides: TGTGCCAGCAGCTTAGTAAATGAGCAGTTCTTC. Residues: CASSLVNEQFF.

The J gene is TRBJ1-1, the V gene TRBV5-1; no definite D call. CDR3 length: 13 residues. CDR1 and CDR2 (germline): SGHRS, YFSETQ. The V end was cut by 0 bases, the J end by 5 bases, with 8 bases between. In nucleotides, the CDR3 is TGCGCCAGCAGCTTGGCCGAGAGTACTGAAGCTTTCTTT. Its translation is CASSLAESTEAFF.

The chain combines TRBV6-6 with TRBJ1-5, with TRBD1 matching 7 bases. Trimming removed 6 bases from V and 4 bases from J; junction bases left unmatched: 9. The CDR3 is made up of 15 amino acids. Per the germline V gene, CDR1 is MNHNY and CDR2 is SVGAGI (reference sequence). As DNA, the CDR3 is TGTGCCAGCAGCGAACTGGGACAGAGAAATCAGCCCCAGCATTTT. Protein: CASSELGQRNQPQHF.

The chain uses TRBV27 and TRBJ2-1; D may be TRBD2 (6 bases). Trimming shortened V by 1 base and J by 5 bases, and 12 bases separated the two germline ends. The CDR3 length is 15 residues. Germline CDR1 is MNHEY and CDR2 is SMNVEV (reference sequence). The CDR3 sequence is CASSLYGSLNNEQFF. CDR3 sequence (DNA): TGTGCCAGCAGTTTATACGGGAGTCTCAACAATGAGCAGTTCTTC.

The V gene is TRBV29-1, the J gene TRBJ2-7, with D unresolved. V shed 0 bases and J shed 11 bases, with 14 bases lying between them. Germline V gene data show CDR1 as SQVTM and CDR2 as ANQGSEA. CDR3 length: 12 amino acids. CDR3 nucleotide sequence: TGCAGCGTTGAAGAAACACCGGCTGACAAGTACTTC. It is translated as CSVEETPADKYF.

V and J are TRBV9 and TRBJ2-7, with 9 bases matching TRBD2. The trim removed 0 bases at V and 3 bases at J, leaving 4 bases unmatched. Germline V gene sequence: CDR1 SGDLS, CDR2 YYNGEE. The CDR3 runs to 15 residues. CDR3 in amino acids: CASSVGPSGVYEQYF. The DNA of the CDR3 is TGTGCCAGCAGCGTAGGGCCTAGCGGGGTCTACGAGCAGTACTTC.

The chain carries TRBV19 and TRBJ2-4; D is unresolved. The V gene's germline CDR1 is LNHDA and CDR2 SQIVND (reference sequence). The CDR3 loop spans 13 amino acids. V was shortened by 7 bases and J by 0 bases, with 7 bases between the two germline ends. CDR3 residues: CASNSLAKNIQYF. The CDR3 DNA sequence: TGTGCCAGTAATTCACTAGCCAAAAACATTCAGTACTTC.

This chain links TRBV5-5 with TRBJ2-3, with 8 bases identical to TRBD1. Germline CDR1 and CDR2: SGHKS and YYEKEE (reference sequence). V shed 5 bases, J shed 4 bases, and the junction held 3 bases outside the gene matches. The CDR3 length is 13 residues. The CDR3 DNA reads TGTGCCAGCAGTAGGACAGGGCCAGATACGCAGTATTTT. It translates to CASSRTGPDTQYF.

This sequence joins TRBV28 and TRBJ2-3; D uncertain. CDR3 size: 13 residues. V was clipped by 2 bases and J by 4 bases, with 7 bases between them. Germline V gene data show CDR1 as MDHEN and CDR2 as SYDVKM. The CDR3 nucleotides read TGTGCCAGCAGTTTAGTATCCGCAGATACGCAGTATTTT. Translating it yields CASSLVSADTQYF.

The V and J genes are TRBV5-6 and TRBJ1-1, with D maybe TRBD1 (5 bases). The CDR3 is made up of 13 amino acids. Trimming shortened V by 4 bases and J by 8 bases, and 15 bases separated the two germline ends. Germline CDR1 reads SGHDT; CDR2 reads YYEEEE. The CDR3 region is CASSLSTEAEAFF. DNA for the CDR3: TGTGCCAGCAGCCTTTCGACAGAGGCGGAAGCTTTCTTT.